This T cell receptor (beta chain) is from a study of cytomegalovirus exposure and HLA in healthy donors. The CDR3 runs to 13 residues. Germline V CDR1 and CDR2: KGHSH, LQKENI. V shed 6 bases and J 0 bases; nucleotides not matched to a gene: 1. The PCR contained 60 Vbeta and 13 Jbeta primers. TCRdb's table, derived via immunoSEQ multiplex PCR, lists solely in-frame clones and lacks some. The table lists 100,000 to 150,000 clones, under 90% of them singletons. Sequencing was performed on PBMCs. This TCR derives from a woman aged 40 to 50 in good health and CMV-seropositive. The V gene is TRBV18, the J gene TRBJ2-7; TRBD2 matches 8 bases. CDR3 protein: CASSSGTSYEQYF. The CDR3 nucleotides read TGTGCCAGCTCTAGCGGGACCTCCTACGAGCAGTACTTC.